A single sample is the source of the 22 T cell receptor beta chains below, sequenced in a study of early T cells in non-severe SARS-CoV-2 infection. In TCRdb, the 5' RACE reads were re-called with MiXCR into one record per CDR3 protein. The sample has about 130,000 distinct CDR3 sequences, about 16% seen once; the top ten hold just over 20%. The sample consisted of whole blood. The source of these receptors is an adult who was a healthcare worker with PCR-confirmed SARS-CoV-2 infection or an uninfected control (not recorded which).

As for this clonotype: The junction departs from the called germline gene at one end, perhaps through a read error. V is TRBV5-1 and J is TRBJ1-1; 7 nucleotides match TRBD1. Germline loops: CDR1 SGHRS, CDR2 YFSETQ. This CDR3 is 14 amino acids long. This CDR3 is CASSFPDRNAEAFF. The CDR3 nucleotides are TGCGCCAGCAGCTTCCCGGACAGGAACGCTGAAGCTTTCTTT.

This chain uses TRBV7-8 with TRBJ1-6, with D perhaps matching TRBD1 (6 bases). Trimming removed 1 base from V and 7 bases from J, with 20 bases in between. The CDR3 length is 18 residues. Germline assignment: CDR1 SGHVS and CDR2 FQNEAQ. CDR3 protein: CASSLVSRTAGRNSPLHF. CDR3 bases: TGTGCCAGCAGCTTAGTAAGTCGGACAGCTGGACGGAATTCACCCCTCCACTTT.

This clonotype was seen more than once but under ten times. This sequence joins TRBV7-3 and TRBJ2-3; tentatively, D is TRBD2 (5 bases). The CDR3 covers 15 residues. CDR1 and CDR2 from the germline V gene are SGHTA and FQGTGA. The V gene lost 3 bases and the J gene lost 0 bases, with 10 bases spanning the gap. This CDR3 is CASSFYRTSTDTQYF. The CDR3, as DNA: TGTGCCAGCAGCTTCTACCGGACTAGCACAGATACGCAGTATTTT.

This clonotype has a single count. The genes are TRBV20-1 and TRBJ1-1; no clear D. V gave up 1 base and J gave up 5 bases, with 17 bases separating them. The V gene's germline CDR1 is DFQATT and CDR2 SNEGSKA (reference sequence). The CDR3 has 15 amino acids. CDR3 sequence (DNA): TGCAGTGCTAGAGGGGGAGCAGGAGCGAGGACTGAAGCTTTCTTT. It specifies CSARGGAGARTEAFF.

The chain links TRBV2 to TRBJ2-6; D unresolved. CDR1 is SNHLY, CDR2 FYNNEI, per germline. With 6 bases removed from V and 3 bases from J, the gap between germline ends came to 9 bases. The CDR3 covers 14 residues. CDR3 sequence reads: CASRTLSGANVLTF. Written as DNA, the CDR3 is TGTGCCAGCAGGACGCTCAGTGGGGCCAACGTCCTGACTTTC.

The V gene is TRBV5-1, the J gene TRBJ2-3; a possible D gene is TRBD2 (6 bases). This CDR3 has 16 amino acids. Trimming stripped 4 bases from V and 1 base from J, with 16 bases between. The V gene's germline CDR1 is SGHRS and CDR2 YFSETQ. This chain's CDR3 is CASSPGTPRRTDTQYF. The DNA for the CDR3 is TGCGCCAGCAGCCCCGGGACTCCACGACGCACAGATACGCAGTATTTT.

In the case of this clonotype: A much larger clone lies a single base off, so this may be a read error. The V call is TRBV7-9, the J call TRBJ2-1; D not certain. The CDR3 extends over 11 amino acids. Germline V gene sequence: CDR1 SEHNR, CDR2 FQNEAQ (reference sequence). Trimming took off 6 bases at V and 3 bases at J, with 3 bases between the two ends. The CDR3, as DNA: TGTGCCAGCAGATACTACAATGAGCAGTTCTTC. Its translation: CASRYYNEQFF.

A remark on this clonotype: Being one base from a much bigger clone, this may be a read error. The chain is built from TRBV7-6 and TRBJ2-5, with TRBD2 as a possible D gene (6 bases). This CDR3 region has 13 residues. CDR1 is SGHVS, CDR2 FNYEAQ, per germline. Trimming took off 1 base at V and 10 bases at J, with 13 bases between the two ends. CDR3 loop: CASSLGGTGIQYF. Written as DNA, the CDR3 is TGTGCCAGCAGCTTAGGCGGGACGGGGATCCAGTACTTC. Together with reference TRBV7-6 and TRBJ2-5, the CDR3 gives the full variable domain: GAGVSQSPRYKVTKRGQDVALRCDPISGHVSLYWYRQALGQGPEFLTYFNYEAQQDKSGLPNDRFSAERPEGSISTLTIQRTEQRDSAMYRCASSLGGTGIQYFGPGTRLLVL.

The V call is TRBV3-1, the J call TRBJ2-1; no definite D call. The CDR3 runs 11 residues. V was clipped by 4 bases and J by 9 bases, with 7 bases between them. The germline V gene encodes CDR1 LGHDT and CDR2 YNNKEL (reference sequence). DNA of the CDR3: TGTGCCAGCAGCCCCGGTAGTGAGCAGTTCTTC. Encoded protein: CASSPGSEQFF.

The chain carries TRBV7-9 and TRBJ2-5, with D hard to call. The CDR3 sequence is 13 residues long. Deletions cut 5 bases from V and 4 bases from J, with 11 bases between. Germline CDR1 SEHNR, CDR2 FQNEAQ (reference sequence). The chain's CDR3 is CASSPPSLETQYF. CDR3 bases: TGTGCCAGCAGCCCGCCGAGCCTAGAGACCCAGTACTTC.

This clonotype appeared a few times. The chain carries TRBV20-1 and TRBJ1-2, with TRBD1 as a possible D gene (6 bases). The CDR3 has 13 residues. Germline lookup yields CDR1 DFQATT and CDR2 SNEGSKA (reference sequence). The V and J ends lost 2 bases and 4 bases respectively, with 11 bases between them. CDR3 in DNA: TGCAGTGCTAGACAGGGGCAGTCCTATGGCTACACCTTC. It specifies CSARQGQSYGYTF.

This clonotype was seen many times. The V gene is TRBV7-3, the J gene TRBJ2-2, with D unresolved. V lost 5 bases, J lost 0 bases, and 7 bases lay in between. This CDR3 region has 14 residues. From germline, CDR1 is SGHTA and CDR2 FQGTGA. The CDR3 nucleotides read TGTGCCAGCAGCCGGACCGCGAACACCGGGGAGCTGTTTTTT. Amino acids: CASSRTANTGELFF.

The chain couples TRBV20-1 to TRBJ2-2, with D perhaps matching TRBD1 or TRBD2 (5 bases each). The germline CDR1 and CDR2 sequences are DFQATT and SNEGSKA (reference sequence). The CDR3 runs 15 residues. V was pared by 1 base and J by 0 bases, with 9 bases between. The CDR3 nucleotides are TGCAGTGCTAGAGCGTCGGGACCGAACACCGGGGAGCTGTTTTTT. It is translated as CSARASGPNTGELFF.

This clonotype showed up just a few times. The chain combines TRBV12-3 or TRBV12-4 with TRBJ1-2; D is unresolved. Trimming stripped 2 bases from V and 0 bases from J, with 4 bases between. The CDR3 consists of 13 residues. The CDR3 here is CASSLIANYGYTF. CDR3 nucleotide sequence: TGTGCCAGCAGTTTAATAGCTAACTATGGCTACACCTTC.

This clonotype was seen more than once but under ten times. DNA for the CDR3: TGTGCCAGCAGTGTTGGCAGGGGGAACTATGGCTACACCTTC. Protein product: CASSVGRGNYGYTF. The rearrangement links TRBV6-1 to TRBJ1-2; TRBD1 matches 7 bases. Trimming removed 4 bases from V and 2 bases from J; junction bases left unmatched: 4. CDR1 and CDR2 from the germline V gene are MNHNS and SASEGT. The CDR3 sequence is 14 residues long.

The chain combines TRBV5-1 with TRBJ1-4; D is perhaps TRBD1 (5 bases). The CDR3 consists of 13 residues. V dropped 5 bases and J dropped 6 bases, with 11 bases sitting between them. In germline, CDR1 is SGHRS, CDR2 YFSETQ. CDR3 in amino acids: CASSPGGDEKLFF. CDR3 sequence (DNA): TGCGCCAGCAGTCCTGGGGGGGATGAAAAACTGTTTTTT.

The V call is TRBV30, the J call TRBJ1-1, with a tentative D call TRBD1 (6 bases). There are 12 residues in the CDR3. Looked up from germline, CDR1 is GTSNPN and CDR2 is SVGIG (reference sequence). The V end lost 3 bases, the J end lost 10 bases, and 15 bases lay between the germline ends. CDR3 bases: TGTGCCTGGAGAAGGGACACCCTCGTAGCTTTCTTT. Amino acid sequence: CAWRRDTLVAFF.

The rearrangement uses TRBV19 and TRBJ2-7; either TRBD1 or TRBD2 may fit D (5 bases each). Trimming removed 5 bases from V and 3 bases from J, with 11 bases in between. The CDR3 runs 13 residues. Per germline, CDR1 LNHDA and CDR2 SQIVND (reference sequence). The DNA for the CDR3 is TGTGCCAGTAGTTTAGGGGAGAACTACGAGCAGTACTTC. Translation: CASSLGENYEQYF.

The chain links TRBV27 to TRBJ2-6; TRBD1 agrees at 7 bases. Germline V gene data show CDR1 as MNHEY and CDR2 as SMNVEV (reference sequence). The V gene end was trimmed by 5 bases and the J gene end by 13 bases; junction bases not matched to a gene: 8. The CDR3 covers 13 residues. The CDR3 loop reads CASSQGQPKVLTF. CDR3 sequence (DNA): TGTGCCAGCAGTCAGGGACAGCCAAAGGTCCTGACTTTC.

This clonotype was picked up many times. The rearrangement links TRBV5-4 to TRBJ2-7; D possibly uses TRBD1 or TRBD2 (5 bases each). CDR3 length: 11 residues. Deletions cut 3 bases from V and 7 bases from J, with 8 bases between. Germline V gene lookup returns CDR1 SGHNT and CDR2 YYREEE (reference sequence). In nucleotides, the CDR3 is TGTGCCAGCAGCTCTGGGGGAGAGCAGTACTTC. Its translation: CASSSGGEQYF.

This chain links TRBV18 with TRBJ1-4, with unresolved D. V dropped 3 bases and J dropped 14 bases, with 13 bases sitting between them. Looked up from germline, CDR1 is KGHSH and CDR2 is LQKENI. The CDR3 consists of 12 residues. CDR3 amino acids: CASSPSTSQLFF. The CDR3 coding sequence is TGTGCCAGCTCACCCTCGACAAGCCAGCTGTTTTTT.

The genes are TRBV6-1 and TRBJ2-1; 11 nucleotides agree with TRBD2. Germline values: CDR1 MNHNS, CDR2 SASEGT. The CDR3 has 18 amino acids. Trimming cost V 4 bases and J 6 bases; bases outside gene matches: 14. CDR3 amino acids: CASSGLGPLAGGLNEQFF. As DNA, the CDR3 is TGTGCCAGCAGTGGACTGGGTCCCCTAGCGGGGGGCCTCAATGAGCAGTTCTTC.